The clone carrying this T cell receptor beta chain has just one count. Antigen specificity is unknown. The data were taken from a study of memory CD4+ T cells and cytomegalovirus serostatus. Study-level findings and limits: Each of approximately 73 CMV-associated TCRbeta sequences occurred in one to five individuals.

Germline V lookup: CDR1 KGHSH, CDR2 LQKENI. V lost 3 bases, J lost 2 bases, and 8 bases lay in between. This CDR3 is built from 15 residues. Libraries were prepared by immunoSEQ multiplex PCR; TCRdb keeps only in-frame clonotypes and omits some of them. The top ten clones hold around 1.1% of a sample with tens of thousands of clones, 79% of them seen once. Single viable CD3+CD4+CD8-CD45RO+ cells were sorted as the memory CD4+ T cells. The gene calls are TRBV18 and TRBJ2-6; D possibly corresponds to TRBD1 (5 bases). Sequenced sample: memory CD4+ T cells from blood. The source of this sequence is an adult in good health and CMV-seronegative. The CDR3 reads CASSPDSAGANVLTF. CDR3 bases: TGTGCCAGCTCACCCGACAGTGCTGGGGCCAACGTCCTGACTTTC. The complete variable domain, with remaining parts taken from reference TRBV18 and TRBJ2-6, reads NAGVMQNPRHLVRRRGQEARLRCSPMKGHSHVYWYRQLPEEGLKFMVYLQKENIIDESGMPKERFSAEFPKEGPSILRIQQVVRGDSAAYFCASSPDSAGANVLTFGAGSRLTVL.